This TCR beta chain stems from a study of T cells in Graves' hyperthyroidism and ophthalmopathy. Regions amplified from RNA transcripts were the TCR beta CDR3 regions. TCR CDR3 underwent first-round RT-PCR with the HTBI primer set. TCRdb re-called the multiplex PCR reads with MiXCR, one entry per CDR3 protein. The table has hundreds of thousands of distinct CDR3 sequences, approximately 13% seen once. General study results and limits: Ophthalmopathy, as predicted by the model, came a median 6.5 months after the prediction. In the analysis, a 13 V-J model separated ophthalmopathy from stable hyperthyroidism.

This CDR3 comprises 16 residues. V gave up 0 bases and J gave up 4 bases; unmatched junction bases: 5. Germline V CDR1 and CDR2: SGHRS, YFSETQ. Of note for this clonotype: Antigen specificity is unknown.

The source of the PBMCs was around 9 ml of fresh peripheral blood. V is TRBV5-1 and J is TRBJ1-1; 11 nucleotides line up with TRBD1. The sequence was collected from a young woman with Graves' hyperthyroidism that later progressed to Graves' ophthalmopathy. The specimen was blood. CDR3 bases: TGCGCCAGCAGCTTGGGGACAGGGGGCCCTAGCACTGAAGCTTTCTTT. Protein sequence: CASSLGTGGPSTEAFF.